A selection of T cell receptor beta chains follows, all from one sample in a study of cytomegalovirus exposure and HLA in healthy donors. TCRdb's copy holds only in-frame clones and misses some; the assay was immunoSEQ multiplex PCR. The profile covers over 150,000 clones, with under 80% appearing a single time and more than 4.5% taken by the ten largest. The specimen sequenced was PBMCs. These TCRs come from a young man in good health and CMV-seropositive. The CDR3 runs from the conserved cysteine through the conserved F or W. A D gene is named only where the DNA matches it firmly. Size is omitted from some rows. Given values are once, few, many or a class for expanded clones.

TRBJ2-4 | TRBD1 | NA | TRBV5-1 | TGCGCCAGCAGGCCGGGACAGGGGAACATTCAGTACTTC | CASRPGQGNIQYF
TRBJ2-1 | TRBD2 | few | TRBV9 | TGTGCCAGCAGCGAAGGGACTAGCGGGAACAATGAGCAGTTCTTC | CASSEGTSGNNEQFF
TRBJ2-4 | NA | NA | TRBV5-8 | TGTGCCAGCCAGGGGATGGCCAAAAACATTCAGTACTTC | CASQGMAKNIQYF
TRBJ2-3 | NA | NA | TRBV9 | TGTGCCAGCAGCGTAGTGGGGGCTACGCAGTATTTT | CASSVVGATQYF
TRBJ1-5 | NA | NA | TRBV30 | TGTGCCTGGAGTTCCCGTGGGACACCGGAGGTTCAGCCCCAGCATTTT | CAWSSRGTPEVQPQHF
TRBJ1-2 | NA | NA | TRBV30 | TGTGCCTGGAAAGGAGGGGAGGACTATGGCTACACCTTC | CAWKGGEDYGYTF
TRBJ1-6 | NA | NA | TRBV5-1 | TGCGCCAGCAGCTTGGCGGTTCGCTATTCACCCCTCCACTTT | CASSLAVRYSPLHF
TRBJ2-5 | NA | once | TRBV7-9 | TGTGCCAGCACCCTTGAGAGCCAGGGGGGAGAGACCCAGTACTTC | CASTLESQGGETQYF
TRBJ2-7 | NA | NA | TRBV7-8 | TGTGCCAGCAGCTTACGGGCGACAGCCCCCGAGCAGTACTTC | CASSLRATAPEQYF
TRBJ2-7 | NA | NA | TRBV27 | TGTGCCAGCAGCCAGGGGTGGGGCGAGCAGTACTTC | CASSQGWGEQYF
TRBJ2-2 | NA | NA | TRBV6-1 | TGTGCCAGCAGTTCCAGGACATCGATGGGGGAGCTGTTTTTT | CASSSRTSMGELFF
TRBJ2-6 | NA | few | TRBV7-9 | TGTGCCAGCAGCTTCGCGACAGCCTCTGGGGCCAACGTCCTGACTTTC | CASSFATASGANVLTF
TRBJ2-7 | NA | NA | TRBV11-2 | TGTGCCAGCAGCTTTGGCAGGGGACACTACGAGCAGTACTTC | CASSFGRGHYEQYF
TRBJ1-2 | TRBD1 | NA | TRBV28 | TGTGCCACCCAAGGGGGCGCGTATGGCTACACCTTC | CATQGGAYGYTF
TRBJ1-3 | NA | NA | TRBV9 | TGTGCCAGCAGCGTAGGTCTGGGGAGCTCTGGAAACACCATATATTTT | CASSVGLGSSGNTIYF
TRBJ1-1 | NA | NA | TRBV27 | TGTGCCAGCCAACAAACGAATACTGAAGCTTTCTTT | CASQQTNTEAFF
TRBJ2-2 | TRBD1 | once | TRBV15 | TGTGCCACCAGCAGAGATAGGACAGGCGCCGGGGAGCTGTTTTTT | CATSRDRTGAGELFF
TRBJ2-5 | TRBD2 | few | TRBV7-2 | TGTGCCAGCATCACCGGGACTAGTGGGGGAAGGGGGGAGACCCAGTACTTC | CASITGTSGGRGETQYF
TRBJ2-5 | NA | NA | TRBV5-4 | TGTGCCAGCAGCCCAAAGACAGGTATACAGGAGACCCAGTACTTC | CASSPKTGIQETQYF
TRBJ2-7 | TRBD1 | NA | TRBV27 | TGTGCCAGCAGTGGGCGGACAGGGTACTACGAGCAGTACTTC | CASSGRTGYYEQYF
TRBJ1-1 | TRBD1 | NA | TRBV6-5 | TGTGCCAGCAGCAGAACAGGGGCCAACACTGAAGCTTTCTTT | CASSRTGANTEAFF
TRBJ2-6 | TRBD1 | NA | TRBV27 | TGTGCCAGCAGTTTACTCGGCAGGGGGCCTATGCTGATCTCTGGGGCCAACGTCCTGACTTTC | CASSLLGRGPMLISGANVLTF
TRBJ1-6 | NA | NA | TRBV19 | TGTGCCAGTCGGACAAACCGACCGGGGAGGAGGTTCGATTCACCCCTCCACTTT | CASRTNRPGRRFDSPLHF
TRBJ2-7 | TRBD2 | NA | TRBV14 | TGTGCCAGCAGCCAAGGGAGCGGGACCCTAACCTCCTACGAGCAGTACTTC | CASSQGSGTLTSYEQYF
TRBJ2-7 | NA | NA | TRBV19 | TGTGCCAGTAGTCGGACAGTCCGGAACTACGAGCAGTACTTC | CASSRTVRNYEQYF
TRBJ2-7 | NA | NA | TRBV27 | TGTGCCAGACCCCCGGGGAACCGACCTCTCTACGAGCAGTACTTC | CARPPGNRPLYEQYF
TRBJ2-7 | NA | NA | TRBV9 | TGTGCCAGCAGCACGCAGTCGGAGGTTCGGGGCGAGCAGTACTTC | CASSTQSEVRGEQYF
TRBJ1-5 | NA | NA | TRBV4-1 | TGCGCCAGCAGCCAAGGATGGGGGGTTAGTCAGCCCCAGCATTTT | CASSQGWGVSQPQHF
TRBJ1-2 | NA | NA | TRBV5-1 | TGCGCCAGCAGCTTGATCGCCGGTAGCTATGGCTACACCTTC | CASSLIAGSYGYTF
TRBJ2-5 | TRBD2 | NA | TRBV5-1 | TGCGCCAGCAGCTCGTTTCTGGCGGGGGGACAAGAGACCCAGTACTTC | CASSSFLAGGQETQYF
TRBJ1-2 | TRBD1 | NA | TRBV7-3 | TGTGCCAGCAGCGTCGGACAGGGGGGGGACTATGGCTACACCTTC | CASSVGQGGDYGYTF
TRBJ1-4 | NA | NA | TRBV4-2 | TGTGCCAGCAGCCAAGTCAGTGTTCTCGAGAGGGAAAAACTGTTTTTT | CASSQVSVLEREKLFF
TRBJ1-1 | NA | NA | TRBV19 | TGTGCCAGTAGTATAGATGGGGGCATGAACACTGAAGCTTTCTTT | CASSIDGGMNTEAFF
TRBJ1-2 | TRBD1 | NA | TRBV18 | TGTGCCAGCTCACCACGGTTAGGACAGGGTAGTGGCTACACCTTC | CASSPRLGQGSGYTF
TRBJ2-7 | NA | few | TRBV2 | TGTGCCAGTTTAGGGGGTGAATCCTACGAGCAGTACTTC | CASLGGESYEQYF
TRBJ2-1 | TRBD2 | NA | TRBV28 | TGTGCCAGCAGCTCCCTCGGGACTAGGTCCTACAATGAGCAGTTCTTC | CASSSLGTRSYNEQFF
TRBJ1-2 | TRBD1 | NA | TRBV11-1 | TGTGCCAGCAGCTTAGCGACAGGGGCTTTCTATGGCTACACCTTC | CASSLATGAFYGYTF
TRBJ2-7 | NA | NA | TRBV7-2 | TGTGCCAGCAGCCTAAAGTACGAGCAGTACTTC | CASSLKYEQYF
TRBJ2-3 | TRBD2 | NA | TRBV6-5 | TGTGCCAGCAGTTACCGGGGGGGAGGCACAGATACGCAGTATTTT | CASSYRGGGTDTQYF
TRBJ1-1 | TRBD1 | NA | TRBV4-1 | TGCGCCAGCAGCCAAGATTATGCAGGGGGATGGACTGAAGCTTTCTTT | CASSQDYAGGWTEAFF
TRBJ2-3 | NA | NA | TRBV7-8 | TGTGCCAGCAGCCGTTGGACTGATCCCCTCACAGATACGCAGTATTTT | CASSRWTDPLTDTQYF
TRBJ2-7 | TRBD1 | once | TRBV5-1 | TGCGCCAGCAGCTTGCGGACAGGGGGCTACGAGCAGTACTTC | CASSLRTGGYEQYF